What follows describes a single T cell receptor beta chain. CDR3 length: 14 residues. Looked up from germline, CDR1 is MNHEY and CDR2 is SMNVEV (reference sequence). The junction had 7 bases not matched to a gene; V was cut back by 7 bases and J by 2 bases. This sample was included in a study of T cell changes during pregnancy in multiple sclerosis. Assay: immunoSEQ multiplex PCR; the TCRdb copy retains only in-frame clones and omits some. Found here are tens of thousands of clones, roughly nine tenths of them singletons; the top ten hold 3% to 3.5%. The V and J genes are TRBV27 and TRBJ2-7; 8 bases match TRBD2. The sequence derives from a female donor with multiple sclerosis, enrolled in a pregnancy study. Sequenced here: peripheral blood, sampled before pregnancy. In nucleotides, the CDR3 is TGTGCCAGCATAAGTAGCGGGAACCCCTACGAGCAGTACTTC. This sequence encodes CASISSGNPYEQYF.